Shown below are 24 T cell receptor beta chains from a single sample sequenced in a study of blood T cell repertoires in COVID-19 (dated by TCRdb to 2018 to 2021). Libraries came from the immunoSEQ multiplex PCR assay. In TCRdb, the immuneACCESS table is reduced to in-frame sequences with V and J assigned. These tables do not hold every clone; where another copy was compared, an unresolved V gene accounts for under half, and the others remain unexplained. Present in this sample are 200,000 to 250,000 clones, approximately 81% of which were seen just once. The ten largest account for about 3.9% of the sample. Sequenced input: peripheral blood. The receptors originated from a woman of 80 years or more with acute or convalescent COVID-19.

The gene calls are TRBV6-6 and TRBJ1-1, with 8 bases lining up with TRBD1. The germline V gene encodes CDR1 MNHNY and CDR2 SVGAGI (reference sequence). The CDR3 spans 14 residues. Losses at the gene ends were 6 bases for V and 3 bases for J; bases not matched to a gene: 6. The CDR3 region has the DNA TGTGCCAGCAGAGACAGGGGAGAGGACACTGAAGCTTTCTTT. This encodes CASRDRGEDTEAFF.

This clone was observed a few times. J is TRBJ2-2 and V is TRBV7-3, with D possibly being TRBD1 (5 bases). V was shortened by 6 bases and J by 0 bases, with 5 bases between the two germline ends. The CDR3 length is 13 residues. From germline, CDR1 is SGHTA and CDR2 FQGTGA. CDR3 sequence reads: CASRGPNTGELFF. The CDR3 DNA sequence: TGTGCCAGCAGGGGGCCGAACACCGGGGAGCTGTTTTTT.

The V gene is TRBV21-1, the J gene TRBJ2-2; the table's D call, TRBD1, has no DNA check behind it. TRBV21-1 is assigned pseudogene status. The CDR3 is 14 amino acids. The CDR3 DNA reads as TGTGCCAGCACCGACAGGGAGAACACCGGGGAGCTGTTTTTT. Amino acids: CASTDRENTGELFF.

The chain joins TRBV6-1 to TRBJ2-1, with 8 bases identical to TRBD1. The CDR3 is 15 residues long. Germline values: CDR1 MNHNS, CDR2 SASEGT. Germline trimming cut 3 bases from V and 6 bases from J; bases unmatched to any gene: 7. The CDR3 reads CASSETGAAFNEQFF. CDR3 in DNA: TGTGCCAGCAGTGAGACAGGGGCCGCGTTCAATGAGCAGTTCTTC.

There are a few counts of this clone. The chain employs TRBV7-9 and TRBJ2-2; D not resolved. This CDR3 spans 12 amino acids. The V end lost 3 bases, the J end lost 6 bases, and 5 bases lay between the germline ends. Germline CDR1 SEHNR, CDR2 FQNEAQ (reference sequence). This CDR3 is CASSFSAGELFF. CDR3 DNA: TGTGCCAGCAGCTTTTCCGCCGGGGAGCTGTTTTTT.

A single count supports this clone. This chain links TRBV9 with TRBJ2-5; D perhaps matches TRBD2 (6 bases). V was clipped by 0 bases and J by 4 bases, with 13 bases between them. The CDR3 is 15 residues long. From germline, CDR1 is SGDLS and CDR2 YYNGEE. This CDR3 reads CASSVGIADRETQYF. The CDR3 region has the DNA TGTGCCAGCAGCGTAGGGATAGCGGATCGAGAGACCCAGTACTTC.

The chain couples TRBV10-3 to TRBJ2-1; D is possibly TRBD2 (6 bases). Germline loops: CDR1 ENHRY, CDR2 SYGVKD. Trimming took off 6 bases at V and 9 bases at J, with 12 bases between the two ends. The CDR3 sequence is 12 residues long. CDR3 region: CAIRTGEIEQFF. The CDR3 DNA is TGTGCCATCAGGACGGGGGAGATTGAGCAGTTCTTC.

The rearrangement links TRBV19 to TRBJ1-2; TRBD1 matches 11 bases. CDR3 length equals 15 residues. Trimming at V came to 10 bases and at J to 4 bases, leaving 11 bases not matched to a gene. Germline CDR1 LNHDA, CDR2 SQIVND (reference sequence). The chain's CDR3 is CATRTGTGGFYGYTF. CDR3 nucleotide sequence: TGTGCCACTCGTACCGGGACAGGGGGGTTCTATGGCTACACCTTC.

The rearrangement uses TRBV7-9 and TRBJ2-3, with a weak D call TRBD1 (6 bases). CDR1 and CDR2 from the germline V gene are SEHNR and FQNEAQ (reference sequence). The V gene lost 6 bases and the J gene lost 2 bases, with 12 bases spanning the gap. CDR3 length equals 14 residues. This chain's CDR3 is CASRVTGNTDTQYF. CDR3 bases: TGTGCCAGCAGGGTTACAGGGAACACAGATACGCAGTATTTT. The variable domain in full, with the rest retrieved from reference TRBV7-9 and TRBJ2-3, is DTGVSQNPRHKITKRGQNVTFRCDPISEHNRLYWYRQTLGQGPEFLTYFQNEAQLEKSRLLSDRFSAERPKGSFSTLEIQRTEQGDSAMYLCASRVTGNTDTQYFGPGTRLTVL.

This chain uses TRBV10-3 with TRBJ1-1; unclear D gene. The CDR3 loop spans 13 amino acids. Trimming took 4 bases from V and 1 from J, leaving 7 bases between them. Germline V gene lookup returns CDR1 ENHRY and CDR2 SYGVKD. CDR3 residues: CAISGGENTEAFF. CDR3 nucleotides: TGTGCCATCAGTGGTGGAGAGAACACTGAAGCTTTCTTT.

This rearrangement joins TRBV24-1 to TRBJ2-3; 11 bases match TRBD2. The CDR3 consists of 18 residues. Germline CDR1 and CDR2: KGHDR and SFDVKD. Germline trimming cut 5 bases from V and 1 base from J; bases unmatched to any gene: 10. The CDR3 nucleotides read TGTGCCACCAGTGCCCTTTCCGGGACTAGCGGTGGCACAGATACGCAGTATTTT. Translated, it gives CATSALSGTSGGTDTQYF.

The CDR3 DNA reads as TGTGCCAGCAGCTTAGTTTCGGACTATGGCTACACCTTC. It specifies CASSLVSDYGYTF. The rearrangement joins TRBV7-9 to TRBJ1-2; D remains ambiguous. The CDR3 covers 13 residues. CDR1 and CDR2 from the germline V gene are SEHNR and FQNEAQ (reference sequence). The germline V and J ends were trimmed by 1 base and 3 bases, with 6 bases remaining between them.

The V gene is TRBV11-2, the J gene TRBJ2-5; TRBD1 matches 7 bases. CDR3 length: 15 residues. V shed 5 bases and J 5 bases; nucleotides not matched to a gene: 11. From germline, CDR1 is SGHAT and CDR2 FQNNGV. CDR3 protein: CASSPDRGLGETQYF. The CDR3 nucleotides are TGTGCCAGCAGCCCAGATAGGGGGCTGGGGGAGACCCAGTACTTC.

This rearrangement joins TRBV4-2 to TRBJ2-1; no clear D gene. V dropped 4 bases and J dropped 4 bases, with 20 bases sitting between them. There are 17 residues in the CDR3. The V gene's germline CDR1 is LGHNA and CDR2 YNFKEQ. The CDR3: CASSPPFRPPLYNEQFF. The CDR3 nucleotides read TGTGCCAGCAGCCCCCCGTTCAGGCCTCCTCTATACAATGAGCAGTTCTTC.

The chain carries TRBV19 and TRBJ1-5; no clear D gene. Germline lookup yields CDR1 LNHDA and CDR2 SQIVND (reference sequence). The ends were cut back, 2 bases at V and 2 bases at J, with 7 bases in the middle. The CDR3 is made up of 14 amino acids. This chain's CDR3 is CASSIWQGNQPQHF. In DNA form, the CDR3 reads TGTGCCAGTAGTATATGGCAGGGCAATCAGCCCCAGCATTTT.

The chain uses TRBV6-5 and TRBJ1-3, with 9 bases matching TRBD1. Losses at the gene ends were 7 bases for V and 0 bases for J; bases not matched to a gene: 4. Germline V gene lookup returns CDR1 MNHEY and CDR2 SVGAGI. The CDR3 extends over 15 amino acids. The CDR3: CASTLDRGSGNTIYF. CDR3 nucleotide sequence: TGTGCCAGCACCTTGGACAGGGGCTCTGGAAACACCATATATTTT.

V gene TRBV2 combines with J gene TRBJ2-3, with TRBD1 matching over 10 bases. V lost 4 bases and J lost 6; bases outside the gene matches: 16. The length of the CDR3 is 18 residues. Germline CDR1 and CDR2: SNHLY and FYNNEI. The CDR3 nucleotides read TGTGCCAGCAGTGTCCCCTCGACGGGACAGGGGAGTGAGGATACGCAGTATTTT. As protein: CASSVPSTGQGSEDTQYF.

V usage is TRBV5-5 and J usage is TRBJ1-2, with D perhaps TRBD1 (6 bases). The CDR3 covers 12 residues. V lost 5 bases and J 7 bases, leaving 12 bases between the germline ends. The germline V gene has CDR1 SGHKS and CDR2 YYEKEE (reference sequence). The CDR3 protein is CASRKDSFGYTF. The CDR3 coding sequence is TGTGCCAGCAGAAAGGACAGCTTTGGCTACACCTTC.

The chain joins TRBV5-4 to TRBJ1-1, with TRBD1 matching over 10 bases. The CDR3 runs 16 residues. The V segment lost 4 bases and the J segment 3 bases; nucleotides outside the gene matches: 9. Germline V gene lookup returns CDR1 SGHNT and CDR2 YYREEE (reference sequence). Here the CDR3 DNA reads TGTGCCAGCAGCCCGGGGACAGGGGTATTGGACACTGAAGCTTTCTTT. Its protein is CASSPGTGVLDTEAFF.

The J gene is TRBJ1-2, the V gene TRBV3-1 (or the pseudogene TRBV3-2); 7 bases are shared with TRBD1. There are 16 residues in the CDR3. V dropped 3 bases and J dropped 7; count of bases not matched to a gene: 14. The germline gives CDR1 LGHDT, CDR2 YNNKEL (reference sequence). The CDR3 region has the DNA TGTGCCAGCAGCCAGGAAAGGACAGGACCTCCGAGTGGCTACACCTTC. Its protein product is CASSQERTGPPSGYTF.

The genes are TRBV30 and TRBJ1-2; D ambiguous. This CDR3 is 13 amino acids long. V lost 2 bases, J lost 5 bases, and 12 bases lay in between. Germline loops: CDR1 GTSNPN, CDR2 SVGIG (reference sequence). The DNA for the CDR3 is TGTGCCTGGAGTCCAAACACAGCATATGGCTACACCTTC. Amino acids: CAWSPNTAYGYTF.

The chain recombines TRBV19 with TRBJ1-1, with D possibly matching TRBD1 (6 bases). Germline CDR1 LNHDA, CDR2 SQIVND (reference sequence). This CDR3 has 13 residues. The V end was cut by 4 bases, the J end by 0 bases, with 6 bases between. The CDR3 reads CASSTGVNTEAFF. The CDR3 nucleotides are TGTGCCAGTAGTACAGGGGTGAACACTGAAGCTTTCTTT.

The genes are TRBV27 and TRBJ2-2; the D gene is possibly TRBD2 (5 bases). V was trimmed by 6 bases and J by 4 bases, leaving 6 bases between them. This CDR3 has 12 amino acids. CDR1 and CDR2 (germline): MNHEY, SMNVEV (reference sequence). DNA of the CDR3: TGTGCCAGCAGCCGGGGCACCGGGGAGCTGTTTTTT. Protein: CASSRGTGELFF.

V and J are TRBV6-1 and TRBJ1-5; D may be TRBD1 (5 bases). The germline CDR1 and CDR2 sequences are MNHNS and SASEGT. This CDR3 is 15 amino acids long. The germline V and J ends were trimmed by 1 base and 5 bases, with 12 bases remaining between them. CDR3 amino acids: CASSEVGQGYQPQHF. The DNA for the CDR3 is TGTGCCAGCAGTGAAGTTGGGCAGGGATATCAGCCCCAGCATTTT.